Listed below are T cell receptor beta chains from one sample, sequenced in a study of cytomegalovirus exposure and HLA in healthy donors. TCRdb keeps only in-frame clones here, not all; method: immunoSEQ multiplex PCR. The table for this sample gives fewer than 150,000 clones. The sample comprised PBMCs. Receptor source: a woman in her sixties or seventies in good health and CMV-seronegative. CDR3s include the opening cysteine and the closing phenylalanine or tryptophan. Each record gives: J gene, CDR3 length, D gene, V gene, CDR3 protein, CDR3 DNA. The D gene is left open where the match is weak.

j_call: TRBJ1-5; cdr3_length: 18; d_call: TRBD1; v_call: TRBV6-1; cdr3_aa: CASSEALGQGSLPWTQHF; cdr3_nt: TGTGCCAGCAGTGAAGCGCTAGGACAGGGAAGTCTACCTTGGACCCAGCATTTT
j_call: TRBJ1-1; cdr3_length: 14; d_call: .; v_call: TRBV2; cdr3_aa: CATVRGASNTEAFF; cdr3_nt: TGTGCCACCGTTAGGGGCGCTTCGAACACTGAAGCTTTCTTT
j_call: TRBJ2-2; cdr3_length: 15; d_call: .; v_call: TRBV19; cdr3_aa: CASSTRQDNTGELFF; cdr3_nt: TGTGCCAGTAGTACCCGACAGGATAACACCGGGGAGCTGTTTTTT
j_call: TRBJ1-1; cdr3_length: 13; d_call: TRBD1; v_call: TRBV6-1; cdr3_aa: CASIDRGSTEAFF; cdr3_nt: TGTGCCAGCATCGACAGGGGGAGCACTGAAGCTTTCTTT
j_call: TRBJ2-7; cdr3_length: 14; d_call: TRBD1; v_call: TRBV28; cdr3_aa: CASSSGQDPYEQYF; cdr3_nt: TGTGCCAGCAGTTCTGGACAGGACCCCTACGAGCAGTACTTC
j_call: TRBJ1-2; cdr3_length: 13; d_call: .; v_call: TRBV7-9; cdr3_aa: CASSLAGGRGYTF; cdr3_nt: TGTGCCAGCAGCTTAGCAGGCGGCCGTGGCTACACCTTC
j_call: TRBJ1-1; cdr3_length: 13; d_call: TRBD1; v_call: TRBV2; cdr3_aa: CASSATGGTEAFF; cdr3_nt: TGTGCCAGCAGTGCCACAGGGGGCACTGAAGCTTTCTTT
j_call: TRBJ2-2; cdr3_length: 15; d_call: TRBD2; v_call: TRBV5-1; cdr3_aa: CASRGTSGNTGELFF; cdr3_nt: TGCGCCAGCAGGGGGACTAGCGGGAACACCGGGGAGCTGTTTTTT
j_call: TRBJ1-2; cdr3_length: 15; d_call: .; v_call: TRBV4-1; cdr3_aa: CASSQDQLTLGGYTF; cdr3_nt: TGCGCCAGCAGCCAAGATCAACTGACATTAGGCGGCTACACCTTC
j_call: TRBJ2-7; cdr3_length: 15; d_call: TRBD1; v_call: TRBV6-5; cdr3_aa: CASSYSMGQSYEQYF; cdr3_nt: TGTGCCAGCAGTTATAGCATGGGACAGTCCTACGAGCAGTACTTC
j_call: TRBJ2-2; cdr3_length: 13; d_call: TRBD1; v_call: TRBV6-1; cdr3_aa: CASRTGDTGELFF; cdr3_nt: TGTGCCAGCAGGACAGGGGACACCGGGGAGCTGTTTTTT
j_call: TRBJ2-5; cdr3_length: 14; d_call: .; v_call: TRBV5-1; cdr3_aa: CASNLGQLEETQYF; cdr3_nt: TGCGCCAGCAACCTAGGACAGTTGGAAGAGACCCAGTACTTC
j_call: TRBJ1-2; cdr3_length: 15; d_call: .; v_call: TRBV10-3; cdr3_aa: CAISETGQGISGYTF; cdr3_nt: TGTGCCATCAGTGAGACGGGCCAGGGGATTTCTGGCTACACCTTC
j_call: TRBJ1-4; cdr3_length: 15; d_call: .; v_call: TRBV7-6; cdr3_aa: CASSRRGGAGEKLFF; cdr3_nt: TGTGCCAGCAGTCGAAGAGGGGGGGCTGGGGAAAAACTGTTTTTT
j_call: TRBJ2-7; cdr3_length: 18; d_call: TRBD2; v_call: TRBV11-2; cdr3_aa: CASSSKLAGALSSYEQYF; cdr3_nt: TGTGCCAGCAGTTCAAAACTAGCGGGGGCCCTTAGCTCCTACGAGCAGTACTTC